These 18 T cell receptor beta chains were all obtained from the same sample, sequenced in a study of Ad26.COV2.S vaccination and SARS-CoV-2 variants. Repertoires were generated with immunoSEQ multiplex PCR, while TCRdb's copy carries only in-frame clones and drops some. The data show 85,000 to 95,000 clones, 82% seen once. The sequenced sample was peripheral blood, obtained after recovery from COVID-19. The receptors here all came from a human donor who had recovered from COVID-19.

The chain combines TRBV5-1 with TRBJ2-7; possible D gene TRBD2, 5 bases. The CDR3 runs to 14 residues. Germline CDR1 is SGHRS and CDR2 is YFSETQ. Deletions cut 0 bases from V and 5 bases from J, with 12 bases between. This chain's CDR3 is CASSLEATKDEQYF. CDR3 coding DNA: TGCGCCAGCAGCTTGGAGGCGACTAAGGACGAGCAGTACTTC.

The rearrangement uses TRBV19 and TRBJ2-6, with D unresolved. CDR3 length: 18 residues. CDR1 is LNHDA and CDR2 is SQIVND in the germline V gene (reference sequence). V was cut by 3 bases and J by 0 bases, with 15 bases left in between. CDR3 residues: CASSMALTSSSGANVLTF. CDR3 in DNA: TGTGCCAGTAGTATGGCCTTGACGTCTAGCTCTGGGGCCAACGTCCTGACTTTC.

The J gene is TRBJ2-1, the V gene TRBV3-1 (or the pseudogene TRBV3-2); the match to TRBD1 covers 7 bases. The length of the CDR3 is 16 residues. V gave up 0 bases and J gave up 2 bases; unmatched junction bases: 4. CDR1 LGHDT and CDR2 YNNKEL come from the germline V gene (reference sequence). The CDR3 reads CASSQDTTGAYNEQFF. The CDR3 DNA sequence: TGTGCCAGCAGCCAAGATACAACAGGGGCCTACAATGAGCAGTTCTTC.

In DNA, the CDR3 is TGCGCCAGCAGCCGAGAGACAGGGGGGAACACCGGGGAGCTGTTTTTT. This gives the protein CASSRETGGNTGELFF. The J gene is TRBJ2-2, the V gene TRBV4-3; 9 bases are a match to TRBD1. CDR1 is LGHNA, CDR2 YSLEER, per germline. This CDR3 is 16 amino acids long. J lost 1 base, V lost 4 bases, and 4 bases had no gene match.

There are a few counts of this clone. The genes are TRBV4-3 and TRBJ1-3, with 7 bases lining up with TRBD1. The CDR3 length is 15 residues. From germline, CDR1 is LGHNA and CDR2 YSLEER. Losses at the gene ends were 3 bases for V and 0 bases for J; bases not matched to a gene: 2. The CDR3 reads CASSHHRGSGNTIYF. For the CDR3, the DNA is TGCGCCAGCAGCCACCACAGGGGCTCTGGAAACACCATATATTTT.

The genes are TRBV29-1 and TRBJ2-2, with TRBD1 matching 8 bases. This CDR3 is built from 13 residues. Germline V gene lookup returns CDR1 SQVTM and CDR2 ANQGSEA. After removal of 4 bases from V and 3 bases from J, the junction contained 1 base not matched to a gene. The DNA for the CDR3 is TGCAGCGTTGGACAGGGGTACACCGGGGAGCTGTTTTTT. It specifies CSVGQGYTGELFF.

A few counts support this clone. At the DNA level, this CDR3 is encoded by other sequences in the same sample as well. This chain connects TRBV10-3 to TRBJ2-7; no reliable D call. The CDR3 is made up of 12 amino acids. The ends were cut back, 2 bases at V and 3 bases at J, with 5 bases in the middle. Germline V lookup: CDR1 ENHRY, CDR2 SYGVKD. DNA of the CDR3: TGTGCCATCAGTGAGACAGACTACGAGCAGTACTTC. Protein: CAISETDYEQYF.

This clone was seen a single time. This chain uses TRBV15 with TRBJ2-3; 12 nucleotides match TRBD2. Trimming cost V 3 bases and J 6 bases; bases outside gene matches: 7. This CDR3 is 16 amino acids long. In germline, CDR1 is LNHNV, CDR2 YYDKDF (reference sequence). The CDR3 sequence: CATSRNTGTSGDTQYF. The DNA of the CDR3 is TGTGCCACCAGCAGGAATACCGGGACTAGCGGGGATACGCAGTATTTT.

This clone was found a few times. The chain has TRBV18 and TRBJ1-4; D unresolved. The germline CDR1 and CDR2 sequences are KGHSH and LQKENI. V was clipped by 1 base and J by 8 bases, with 8 bases between them. There are 13 residues in the CDR3. The CDR3 DNA reads TGTGCCAGCTCACCACAAATGGGCGAAAAACTGTTTTTT. Its protein is CASSPQMGEKLFF.

The chain recombines TRBV5-4 with TRBJ2-7, with D possibly TRBD2 on 6 matching bases. V dropped 0 bases and J dropped 3 bases, with 10 bases sitting between them. The length of the CDR3 is 14 residues. CDR1 SGHNT and CDR2 YYREEE come from the germline V gene (reference sequence). The chain's CDR3 is CASSLGGIGYEQYF. CDR3 coding DNA: TGTGCCAGCAGCTTGGGCGGGATAGGCTACGAGCAGTACTTC.

The chain joins TRBV4-2 to TRBJ2-1; D is undetermined. V was shortened by 0 bases and J by 7 bases, with 13 bases between the two germline ends. Germline assignment: CDR1 LGHNA and CDR2 YNFKEQ. CDR3 length: 15 amino acids. The CDR3 DNA is TGTGCCAGCAGCCAAGAGGGAAGGACGAGGAATGAGCAGTTCTTC. Its translation: CASSQEGRTRNEQFF.

The chain uses TRBV29-1 and TRBJ1-1; D may be TRBD1 (5 bases). CDR1 and CDR2 from the germline V gene are SQVTM and ANQGSEA. The V end was cut by 4 bases, the J end by 4 bases, with 16 bases between. There are 14 residues in the CDR3. CDR3 sequence (DNA): TGCAGCGTTGTAGGTCAGGGTGGGTTCACTGAAGCTTTCTTT. Translation: CSVVGQGGFTEAFF.

The V gene is TRBV5-6, the J gene TRBJ2-7; 15 bases line up with TRBD2. V was pared by 3 bases and J by 3 bases, with 7 bases of the junction left unmatched. CDR3 length: 17 residues. Germline loops: CDR1 SGHDT, CDR2 YYEEEE. This CDR3 reads CASSWGLAGGGVYEQYF. The CDR3 nucleotides are TGTGCCAGCAGCTGGGGACTAGCGGGAGGTGGGGTCTACGAGCAGTACTTC.

The chain employs TRBV27 and TRBJ2-1; 14 nucleotides align to TRBD2. The CDR3 totals 17 residues. V dropped 4 bases and J dropped 8; count of bases not matched to a gene: 10. Looked up from germline, CDR1 is MNHEY and CDR2 is SMNVEV (reference sequence). CDR3 protein: CASSSRSTSGRGHEQFF. CDR3 nucleotide sequence: TGTGCCAGCAGTTCTCGCTCGACTAGCGGGAGGGGCCATGAGCAGTTCTTC.

The V gene is TRBV18, the J gene TRBJ1-1; weak D call: TRBD1 (6 bases). Per the germline V gene, CDR1 is KGHSH and CDR2 is LQKENI. This CDR3 contains 16 residues. The germline V and J ends were trimmed by 2 bases and 1 base, with 14 bases remaining between them. Here the CDR3 reads CASSPRSGGSNTEAFF. In DNA, the CDR3 is TGTGCCAGCTCACCAAGGAGTGGGGGCTCGAACACTGAAGCTTTCTTT.

The chain employs TRBV29-1 and TRBJ1-2, with TRBD1 identical over 7 bases. Trimming took 4 bases from V and 7 from J; bases not matched to a gene: 9. This CDR3 has 13 amino acids. Germline values: CDR1 SQVTM, CDR2 ANQGSEA. As DNA, the CDR3 is TGCAGCGTTGTTGAGGACAGGTCCGTTGGCTACACCTTC. This codes for CSVVEDRSVGYTF. Full variable domain (remainder filled in from reference TRBV29-1 and TRBJ1-2): SAVISQKPSRDICQRGTSLTIQCQVDSQVTMMFWYRQQPGQSLTLIATANQGSEATYESGFVIDKFPISRPNLTFSTLTVSNMSPEDSSIYLCSVVEDRSVGYTFGSGTRLTVV.

V and J are TRBV9 and TRBJ2-6; D possibly corresponds to TRBD1 (5 bases). V was cut by 0 bases and J by 0 bases, with 10 bases left in between. The germline V gene has CDR1 SGDLS and CDR2 YYNGEE. This CDR3 region has 17 residues. CDR3 sequence reads: CASSVGGFSSGANVLTF. In nucleotides, the CDR3 is TGTGCCAGCAGCGTAGGGGGCTTTAGCTCTGGGGCCAACGTCCTGACTTTC.

A few counts support this clone. The gene calls are TRBV13 and TRBJ1-1, with D perhaps TRBD1 (6 bases). V was clipped by 5 bases and J by 1 base, with 20 bases between them. This CDR3 comprises 17 residues. Germline V gene sequence: CDR1 PRHDT, CDR2 FYEKMQ (reference sequence). The CDR3 DNA sequence: TGTGCCAGCAGCACCCAGGGGCCACTTGTTAAGAACACTGAAGCTTTCTTT. Amino acid sequence: CASSTQGPLVKNTEAFF.